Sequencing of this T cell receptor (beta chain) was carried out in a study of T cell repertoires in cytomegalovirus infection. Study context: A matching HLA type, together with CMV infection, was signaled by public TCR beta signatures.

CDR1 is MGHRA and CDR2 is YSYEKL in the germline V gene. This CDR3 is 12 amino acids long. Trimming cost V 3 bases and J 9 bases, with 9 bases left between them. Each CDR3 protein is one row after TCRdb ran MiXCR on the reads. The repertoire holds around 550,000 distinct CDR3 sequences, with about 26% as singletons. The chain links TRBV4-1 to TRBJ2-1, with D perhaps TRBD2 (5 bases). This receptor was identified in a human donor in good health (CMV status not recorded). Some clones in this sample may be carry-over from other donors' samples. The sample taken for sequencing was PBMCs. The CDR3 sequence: CASSQVRGEQFF. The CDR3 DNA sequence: TGCGCCAGCAGCCAGGTCCGGGGTGAGCAGTTCTTC.